The clone carrying this T cell receptor (beta chain) has only a few counts. Its specificity is unknown. This sample was taken from a study of cytomegalovirus exposure and HLA in healthy donors. Findings and caveats of the study: Prior analysis indicated that the majority of TCR beta V segments exhibited productivity approximately 90% or approximately 30% of the time.

The PCR contained 60 Vbeta and 13 Jbeta primers. Sequenced by immunoSEQ multiplex PCR; TCRdb stores in-frame clones only, minus some. The sample includes some 170,000 clones, about three quarters of them seen just once. Germline CDR1 SGHTA, CDR2 FQGTGA. V shed 5 bases and J 3 bases; nucleotides not matched to a gene: 3. The CDR3 length is 14 residues. J is TRBJ2-7 and V is TRBV7-3, with TRBD2 matching 11 bases. The sequence derives from a man aged 40-49 years in good health and CMV-seropositive. Sample: PBMCs. The CDR3 here is CASSDGTSGYEQYF. In DNA form, the CDR3 reads TGTGCCAGCAGCGACGGGACTAGCGGCTACGAGCAGTACTTC.